The source of this T cell receptor (beta chain) is a study of blood T cell repertoires in COVID-19 (dated by TCRdb to between 2020 and 2021). In terms of the full investigation: Samples from collaborators originated in the United States, Italy and Spain and spanned both the acute and convalescent phases of COVID-19. The material from the prospective study consisted of cDNA or gDNA derived from T cells, B-cell-depleted T cells, or PBMCs. Deeply sampled blood TCRbeta repertoires from subjects exposed to, actively infected with, or recovered from COVID-19 were included in the dataset. The repertoires were made available in a free public database intended to serve as a resource for research on the immune response to SARS-CoV-2. Samples were obtained from the ongoing ImmuneRACE study (first 160 participants) and from over a thousand subjects provided by 6 global collaborators. The sample metadata nearly always contained a de-identified subject ID, COVID-19 status, age in years and sex. Where available, HLA class I and class II types were obtained from metadata supplied by the sample provider rather than from assay-based typing. On the study overall, not on this receptor specifically: Clinical and demographic metadata were provided uncurated, with the amount varying by source and participant.

TCRbeta CDR3 regions were amplified from genomic DNA by means of the immunoSEQ Assay, a bias-controlled multiplex PCR. In the authors' own workflow: Nucleated cell counts per sample were estimated from amplification of reference gene primers within the assay. To quantify the absolute abundance of each unique TCRbeta CDR3 rearrangement, sequence reads were collapsed and filtered. For each sample, productive Simpson clonality was calculated by taking the square root of Simpson's diversity index across productive rearrangements. Sourced from immuneACCESS, this table was stored by TCRdb with only in-frame sequences that have V and J called. A share of the clones is absent; for the studies checked, an unresolved V gene accounts for under half, and the remainder has no known explanation. Clonal size and the V and J genes are those of that table, whereas D and trimming came from the DNA. The sample has about 260,000 clones on record, more than 85% of them singletons. The top ten hold approximately 2.6% of the sample.

One collaborating source in Seattle enrolled patients during active infection and followed them longitudinally through the course of disease. Whole blood was collected in K2EDTA tubes by collaborating institutions according to the institutions' own protocols. For TCRbeta analysis, collaborators shipped samples in one of three forms: frozen whole blood, isolated PBMCs, or DNA extracted from either of those sample types. This clone is a singleton in its sample. Its cognate antigen has yet to be identified. No base qualities exist here, and no much larger clone lies one base off it. The CDR3 has 12 amino acids, counting the end cysteine and phenylalanine. Solely the CDR3 DNA is kept, with 36 bases framed from the first base. Per the germline V gene (reference sequence), SGHNT is the CDR1 and YYREEE is the CDR2. V and J lose 0 bases and 5 bases, and a span of 5 bases separates them.

The clonotype was recovered from a person aged 18 to 30 with COVID-19, enrolled during active disease. Sequenced input: peripheral blood. Recombination connected TRBV5-4 to TRBJ2-5; the D gene identity is not certain. The sequence in DNA is TGTGCCAGCAGCTTGGCCGGGGAGACCCAGTACTTC. It translates to CASSLAGETQYF.